This passage covers 9 T cell receptor beta chains from one sample sequenced in a study of OX40 agonist ivuxolimab in advanced cancers. Library construction relied on the immunoSEQ multiplex PCR assay. In TCRdb, the immuneACCESS table is reduced to in-frame sequences with V and J assigned. These tables do not hold every clone; where another copy was compared, an unresolved V gene accounts for under half, and the others remain unexplained. The sample profile shows roughly 57,000 clones; more than 65% of them were found once. In total, the top ten clones hold 2.4% of the sample. Sequencing used CD4+ or CD8+ T cells sorted from blood, obtained in a trial of the OX40 agonist ivuxolimab. Every receptor here comes from an adult with an advanced solid tumor such as melanoma, head and neck, liver or kidney cancer.

The chain combines TRBV11-2 with TRBJ2-1, with D tentatively TRBD2 (6 bases). Per the germline V gene, CDR1 is SGHAT and CDR2 is FQNNGV. This CDR3 region has 15 residues. V was cut by 8 bases and J by 0 bases, with 14 bases left in between. The DNA of the CDR3 is TGTGCCAGCGGCTATAATAGCGGCTCCTACAATGAGCAGTTCTTC. This sequence encodes CASGYNSGSYNEQFF.

This clone was seen more than once but under ten times. The V gene is TRBV7-8, the J gene TRBJ1-3; D remains ambiguous. Germline V lookup: CDR1 SGHVS, CDR2 FQNEAQ. CDR3 length equals 14 residues. The V gene lost 6 bases and the J gene lost 1 base, with 10 bases spanning the gap. The CDR3 nucleotides read TGTGCCAGCAGGTCCGCGGCTTCTGGAAACACCATATATTTT. This encodes CASRSAASGNTIYF.

The CDR3 DNA reads TGTGCCAGCAGACCCCTACCGGGACAGGGGAGCGAGCAGTACTTC. Protein sequence: CASRPLPGQGSEQYF. V is TRBV6-6 and J is TRBJ2-7, with TRBD1 matching over 10 bases. J gave up 6 bases and V 6 bases, and 11 bases lay outside the gene matches. The CDR3 length is 15 residues. Germline CDR1 reads MNHNY; CDR2 reads SVGAGI (reference sequence).

The rearrangement joins TRBV15 to TRBJ2-5, with unresolved D. The end of the DNA is better explained by TRBJ2-7, so the J call may be wrong. This CDR3 region has 13 residues. From germline, CDR1 is LNHNV and CDR2 YYDKDF (reference sequence). Here the CDR3 DNA reads TGTGCCACCAGCAGTCAGCCGGGCTACGAGCAGTACTTC. It encodes CATSSQPGYEQYF.

The chain recombines TRBV19 with TRBJ2-6; TRBD1 agrees at 10 bases. V was pared by 7 bases and J by 1 base, with 13 bases of the junction left unmatched. Looked up from germline, CDR1 is LNHDA and CDR2 is SQIVND (reference sequence). The CDR3 spans 19 residues. CDR3 nucleotide sequence: TGTGCCAGTACAAACTTTATTCGACAGGGGGCTTCTGGGGCCAACGTCCTGACTTTC. Protein product: CASTNFIRQGASGANVLTF.

The V gene is TRBV7-3, the J gene TRBJ2-3; 13 nucleotides align to TRBD2. V was clipped by 1 base and J by 4 bases; unmatched bases: 5. Germline CDR1 is SGHTA and CDR2 is FQGTGA. This CDR3 contains 17 residues. The CDR3 loop reads CASSLMGLAGPADTQYF. The CDR3 bases are TGTGCCAGCAGCTTAATGGGACTAGCGGGGCCTGCAGATACGCAGTATTTT.

The chain combines TRBV15 with TRBJ1-5, with 7 positions matching TRBD1. CDR3 length: 17 amino acids. Germline CDR1 and CDR2: LNHNV and YYDKDF (reference sequence). V shed 2 bases, J shed 6 bases, and the junction held 13 bases outside the gene matches. The CDR3 region has the DNA TGTGCCACCAGCAGATTCACGGGGACAGTGATTAGTCAGCCCCAGCATTTT. Translating it yields CATSRFTGTVISQPQHF. The full variable domain, with the rest looked up from reference TRBV15 and TRBJ1-5, is DAMVIQNPRYQVTQFGKPVTLSCSQTLNHNVMYWYQQKSSQAPKLLFHYYDKDFNNEADTPDNFQSRRPNTSFCFLDIRSPGLGDTAMYLCATSRFTGTVISQPQHFGDGTRLSIL.

This chain joins TRBV14 and TRBJ1-4; 9 nucleotides agree with TRBD1. Trimming removed 4 bases from V and 7 bases from J; junction bases left unmatched: 16. Germline CDR1 reads SGHDN; CDR2 reads FVKESK. This CDR3 region has 18 residues. DNA of the CDR3: TGTGCCAGCAGCCGAACCGGGACAGGGCAGGTTTGGGCTGAAAAACTGTTTTTT. It translates to CASSRTGTGQVWAEKLFF.

This clone was found once. The chain joins TRBV4-2 to TRBJ1-2, with 7 positions matching TRBD1. CDR1 is LGHNA and CDR2 is YNFKEQ in the germline V gene. CDR3 length: 16 amino acids. Trimming cost V 3 bases and J 2 bases; bases outside gene matches: 9. The CDR3 protein is CASSQDFAGGNYGYTF. The CDR3 DNA reads TGTGCCAGCAGCCAGGATTTCGCAGGGGGAAACTATGGCTACACCTTC.